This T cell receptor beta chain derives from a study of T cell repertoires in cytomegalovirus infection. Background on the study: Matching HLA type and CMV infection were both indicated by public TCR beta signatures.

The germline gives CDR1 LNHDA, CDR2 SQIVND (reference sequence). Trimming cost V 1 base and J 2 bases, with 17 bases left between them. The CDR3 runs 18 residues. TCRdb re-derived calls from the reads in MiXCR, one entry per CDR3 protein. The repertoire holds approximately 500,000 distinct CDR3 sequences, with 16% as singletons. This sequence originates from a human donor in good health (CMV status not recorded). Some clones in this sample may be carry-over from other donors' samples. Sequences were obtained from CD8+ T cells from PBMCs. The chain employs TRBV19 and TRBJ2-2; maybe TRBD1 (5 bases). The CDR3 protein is CASSIGPPVRGNTGELFF. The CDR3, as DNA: TGTGCCAGTAGTATAGGCCCCCCCGTAAGGGGAAACACCGGGGAGCTGTTTTTT.